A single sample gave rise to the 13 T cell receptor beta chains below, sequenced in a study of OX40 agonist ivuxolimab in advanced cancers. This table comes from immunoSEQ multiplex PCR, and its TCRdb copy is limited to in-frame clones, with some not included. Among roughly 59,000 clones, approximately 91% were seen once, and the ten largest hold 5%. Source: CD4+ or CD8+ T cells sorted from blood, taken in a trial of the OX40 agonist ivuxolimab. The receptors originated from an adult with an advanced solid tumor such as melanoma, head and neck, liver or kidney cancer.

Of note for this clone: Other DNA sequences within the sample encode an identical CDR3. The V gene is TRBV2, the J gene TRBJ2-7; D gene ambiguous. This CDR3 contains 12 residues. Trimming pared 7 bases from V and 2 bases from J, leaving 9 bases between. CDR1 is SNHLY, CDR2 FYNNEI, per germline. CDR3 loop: CASNGEPYEQYF. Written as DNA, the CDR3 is TGTGCCAGCAACGGTGAGCCCTACGAGCAGTACTTC. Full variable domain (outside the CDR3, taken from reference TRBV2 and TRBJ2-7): EPEVTQTPSHQVTQMGQEVILRCVPISNHLYFYWYRQILGQKVEFLVSFYNNEISEKSEIFDDQFSVERPDGSNFTLKIRSTKLEDSAMYFCASNGEPYEQYFGPGTRLTVT.

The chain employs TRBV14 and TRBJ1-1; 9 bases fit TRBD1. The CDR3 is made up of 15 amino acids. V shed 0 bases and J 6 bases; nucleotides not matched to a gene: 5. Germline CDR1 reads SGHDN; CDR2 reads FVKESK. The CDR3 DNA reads TGTGCCAGCAGCCAAGAGAACAGGGGGCTGGCTGAAGCTTTCTTT. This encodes CASSQENRGLAEAFF.

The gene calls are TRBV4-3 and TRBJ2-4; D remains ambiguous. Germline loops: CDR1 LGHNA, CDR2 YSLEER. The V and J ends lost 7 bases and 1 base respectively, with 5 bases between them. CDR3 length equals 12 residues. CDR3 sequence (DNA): TGCGCCAGCAAGGATGCCAAAAACATTCAGTACTTC. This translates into CASKDAKNIQYF.

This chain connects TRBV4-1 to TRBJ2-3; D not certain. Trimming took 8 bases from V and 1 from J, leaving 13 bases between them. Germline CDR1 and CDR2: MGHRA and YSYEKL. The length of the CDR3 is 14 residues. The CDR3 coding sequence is TGCGCCAGCCGAGACCCTTCGGGCACAGATACGCAGTATTTT. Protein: CASRDPSGTDTQYF.

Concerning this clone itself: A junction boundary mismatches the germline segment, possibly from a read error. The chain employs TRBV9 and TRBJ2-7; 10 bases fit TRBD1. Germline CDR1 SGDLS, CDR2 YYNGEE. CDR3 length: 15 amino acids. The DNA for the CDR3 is TGTGCCAGCAGTGTAGCCGGGACAGGGGATTACGAGCAGTACTTC. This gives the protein CASSVAGTGDYEQYF.

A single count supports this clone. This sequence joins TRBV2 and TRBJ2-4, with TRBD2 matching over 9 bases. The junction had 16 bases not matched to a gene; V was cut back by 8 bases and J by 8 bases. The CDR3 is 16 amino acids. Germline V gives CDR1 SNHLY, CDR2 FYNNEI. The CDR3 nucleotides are TGTGCCAGCGACGGGTCTAGCGGGATTCTTACGCACATTCAGTACTTC. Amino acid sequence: CASDGSSGILTHIQYF.

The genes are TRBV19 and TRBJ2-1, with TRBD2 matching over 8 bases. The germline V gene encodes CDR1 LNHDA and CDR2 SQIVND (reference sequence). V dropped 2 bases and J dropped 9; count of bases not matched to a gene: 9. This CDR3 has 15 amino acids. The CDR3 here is CASSISSGKSTEQFF. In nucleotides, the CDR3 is TGTGCCAGTAGTATAAGTAGCGGGAAGTCCACTGAGCAGTTCTTC.

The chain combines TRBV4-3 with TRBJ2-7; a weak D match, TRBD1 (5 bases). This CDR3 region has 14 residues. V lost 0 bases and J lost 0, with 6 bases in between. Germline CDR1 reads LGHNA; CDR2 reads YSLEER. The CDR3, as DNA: TGCGCCAGCAGCCAAGAGACAGTCTCCTACGAGCAGTACTTC. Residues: CASSQETVSYEQYF.

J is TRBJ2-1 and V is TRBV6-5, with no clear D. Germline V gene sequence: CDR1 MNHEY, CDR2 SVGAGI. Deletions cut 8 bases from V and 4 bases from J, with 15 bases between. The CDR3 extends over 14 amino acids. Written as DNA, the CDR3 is TGTGCCAGCGCAATCTTAGGGAATTACAATGAGCAGTTCTTC. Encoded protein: CASAILGNYNEQFF.

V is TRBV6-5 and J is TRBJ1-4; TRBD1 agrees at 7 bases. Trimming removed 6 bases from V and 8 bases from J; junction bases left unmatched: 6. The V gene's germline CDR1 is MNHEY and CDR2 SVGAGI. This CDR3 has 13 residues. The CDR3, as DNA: TGTGCCAGCAGGTGGACAGGAGGGGAAAAACTGTTTTTT. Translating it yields CASRWTGGEKLFF.

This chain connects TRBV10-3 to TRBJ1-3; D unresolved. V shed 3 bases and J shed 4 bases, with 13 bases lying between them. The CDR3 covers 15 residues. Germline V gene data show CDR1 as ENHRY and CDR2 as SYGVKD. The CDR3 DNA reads TGTGCCATCAGTGATATTGGCAGATACGGAAACACCATATATTTT. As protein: CAISDIGRYGNTIYF.

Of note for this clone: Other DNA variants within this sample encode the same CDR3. The CDR3 protein is CASSPPSVNEQFF. DNA for the CDR3: TGTGCCAGCTCACCCCCTAGCGTCAATGAGCAGTTCTTC. This chain connects TRBV18 to TRBJ2-1, with D possibly matching TRBD2 (6 bases). The CDR3 extends over 13 amino acids. The germline gives CDR1 KGHSH, CDR2 LQKENI. Between the trimmed V and J ends, which lost 3 bases and 6 bases, there was a span of 9 bases.

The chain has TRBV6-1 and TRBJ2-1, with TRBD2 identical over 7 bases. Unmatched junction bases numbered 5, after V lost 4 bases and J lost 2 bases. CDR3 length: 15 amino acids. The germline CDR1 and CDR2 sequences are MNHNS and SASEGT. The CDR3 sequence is CASSVLGGPYNEQFF. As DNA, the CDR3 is TGTGCCAGCAGTGTACTGGGAGGGCCCTACAATGAGCAGTTCTTC.